A single sample gave rise to the 21 T cell receptor beta chains below, sequenced in a study of blood T cell repertoires in COVID-19. Profiling relied on immunoSEQ multiplex PCR, and the TCRdb table lists in-frame clones only, not all of them. Of around 290,000 clones detected, 88% appear once; the ten largest clones hold 0.75% to 1%. Sequenced: PBMCs or T cells enriched from blood (not recorded which). Source of these receptors: a woman aged 30 to 39 who had recovered from COVID-19.

The chain joins TRBV18 to TRBJ1-5; the match to TRBD1 covers 7 bases. The V and J ends lost 2 bases and 3 bases, in that order; junction bases with no gene match: 10. The CDR3 extends over 17 amino acids. Germline V gene data show CDR1 as KGHSH and CDR2 as LQKENI. CDR3 DNA: TGTGCCAGCTCACCATACAGGGGCCCTTCATCCAATCAGCCCCAGCATTTT. Residues: CASSPYRGPSSNQPQHF.

The chain recombines TRBV6-5 with TRBJ1-2; 9 bases match TRBD1. The V gene end was trimmed by 1 base and the J gene end by 8 bases; junction bases not matched to a gene: 8. The CDR3 totals 15 residues. Germline V gene data show CDR1 as MNHEY and CDR2 as SVGAGI. This CDR3 reads CASSYLGQGSRGYTF. DNA for the CDR3: TGTGCCAGCAGTTACTTGGGACAGGGATCGAGAGGCTACACCTTC.

The chain couples TRBV4-3 to TRBJ2-2, with D unresolved. Germline CDR1 is LGHNA and CDR2 is YSLEER. The ends were cut back, 1 base at V and 8 bases at J, with 2 bases in the middle. The CDR3 totals 11 residues. The CDR3 region is CASSQVGELFF. DNA for the CDR3: TGCGCCAGCAGCCAAGTAGGGGAGCTGTTTTTT.

The chain combines TRBV28 with TRBJ2-7; tentative D call: TRBD2 (6 bases). The CDR3 has 18 amino acids. V gave up 0 bases and J gave up 2 bases, with 20 bases separating them. From germline, CDR1 is MDHEN and CDR2 SYDVKM. The CDR3 nucleotides read TGTGCCAGCAGTTTATGGGAGGGAAAACGGGGGTCTACCTACGAGCAGTACTTC. Protein product: CASSLWEGKRGSTYEQYF.

The chain couples TRBV7-2 to TRBJ2-5; perhaps TRBD2 as D (6 bases). Trimming took 3 bases from V and 0 from J, leaving 8 bases between them. The CDR3 is 14 amino acids. Germline CDR1 and CDR2: SGHTA and FQGNSA. In DNA, the CDR3 is TGTGCCAGCAGCTTCGGGACTCACCAAGAGACCCAGTACTTC. Its protein product is CASSFGTHQETQYF.

This clone was recorded only once. This chain uses TRBV7-9 with TRBJ2-3, with TRBD2 identical over 11 bases. The V gene's germline CDR1 is SEHNR and CDR2 FQNEAQ (reference sequence). The CDR3 consists of 17 residues. The ends lost 4 bases at V and 2 bases at J; junction bases unmatched: 8. The CDR3 here is CASSSRLTSGVTDTQYF. The DNA for the CDR3 is TGTGCCAGCAGCTCCCGATTGACTAGCGGGGTCACAGATACGCAGTATTTT.

The genes are TRBV3-1 (or the pseudogene TRBV3-2) and TRBJ2-4, with a possible D match to TRBD2 (7 bases). CDR3 size: 21 residues. The V gene's germline CDR1 is LGHDT and CDR2 YNNKEL (reference sequence). The V and J ends lost 1 base and 1 base respectively, with 26 bases between them. In DNA, the CDR3 is TGTGCCAGCAGCCAAGCAGTTACGGGGGGCCGGACCTTTCTTGCCAAAAACATTCAGTACTTC. Its translation is CASSQAVTGGRTFLAKNIQYF.

The CDR3 loop is CASSLVFRGRYSDGYTF. CDR3 nucleotide sequence: TGCGCCAGCAGCTTGGTGTTCAGGGGGCGTTACTCGGATGGCTACACCTTC. The chain uses TRBV5-1 and TRBJ1-2; 8 bases match TRBD1. Germline V lookup: CDR1 SGHRS, CDR2 YFSETQ. This CDR3 has 17 amino acids. V shed 0 bases, J shed 6 bases, and the junction held 13 bases outside the gene matches.

The V gene is TRBV11-3, the J gene TRBJ2-7; 9 bases align to TRBD2. With V trimmed by 5 bases and J by 9 bases, 11 bases remained unmatched. CDR1 and CDR2 from the germline V gene are SGHNT and YENEEA. The length of the CDR3 is 14 residues. The CDR3 nucleotides read TGTGCCAGCAGCCAGACTAGCGGCTCTACGGTGCAGTACTTC. It translates to CASSQTSGSTVQYF.

The chain carries TRBV3-1 (or the pseudogene TRBV3-2) and TRBJ2-2; the D gene is possibly TRBD2 (5 bases). V shed 0 bases and J shed 5 bases, with 16 bases lying between them. CDR1 is LGHDT and CDR2 is YNNKEL in the germline V gene (reference sequence). The CDR3 contains 17 residues. CDR3 region: CASSQELAVRGTGELFF. The CDR3 DNA reads as TGTGCCAGCAGCCAAGAACTGGCGGTTCGGGGAACCGGGGAGCTGTTTTTT.

This chain joins TRBV6-5 and TRBJ1-2; possibly TRBD1 for D (5 bases). The V end lost 6 bases, the J end lost 8 bases, and 19 bases lay between the germline ends. This CDR3 has 14 amino acids. Germline CDR1 is MNHEY and CDR2 is SVGAGI. This CDR3 reads CASRQEWRLGGYTF. The DNA for the CDR3 is TGTGCCAGCAGACAGGAATGGCGGCTCGGAGGCTACACCTTC.

The rearrangement uses TRBV6-2 or TRBV6-3 and TRBJ2-5; no clear D gene. Trimming stripped 6 bases from V and 5 bases from J, with 13 bases between. The germline CDR1 and CDR2 sequences are MNHEY and SVGEGT. The CDR3 contains 13 residues. CDR3 coding DNA: TGTGCCAGCAGCCAGTCTGCGTCCGAGACCCAGTACTTC. Residues: CASSQSASETQYF.

The genes are TRBV9 and TRBJ2-3, with D possibly TRBD2 on 5 matching bases. The CDR3 runs to 17 residues. Trimming removed 2 bases from V and 2 bases from J, with 18 bases in between. Per germline, CDR1 SGDLS and CDR2 YYNGEE. As DNA, the CDR3 is TGTGCCAGCAGCGTGAGCCGAGCGGAGTCGTACACAGATACGCAGTATTTT. Translated, it gives CASSVSRAESYTDTQYF.

The J gene is TRBJ2-7, the V gene TRBV19, with 12 nucleotides matching TRBD2. V shed 5 bases and J 5 bases; nucleotides not matched to a gene: 4. Germline CDR1 and CDR2: LNHDA and SQIVND (reference sequence). The length of the CDR3 is 14 residues. The CDR3 DNA reads as TGTGCCAGTAGTGTGCTAGCGGGGGGGGACGAGCAGTACTTC. Translation gives CASSVLAGGDEQYF.

This clone was counted a single time. The CDR3 region has the DNA TGTGCCAGCAGCTTAGAGTGGGAGGGTGAGCAGTTCTTC. Residues: CASSLEWEGEQFF. This chain links TRBV7-9 with TRBJ2-1, with 7 positions matching TRBD2. V shed 1 base and J 9 bases; nucleotides not matched to a gene: 3. This CDR3 has 13 amino acids. CDR1 and CDR2 from the germline V gene are SEHNR and FQNEAQ (reference sequence).

The V call is TRBV19, the J call TRBJ2-7, with D perhaps TRBD2 (5 bases). V was cut by 3 bases and J by 3 bases, with 12 bases left in between. The CDR3 has 14 residues. CDR1 and CDR2 from the germline V gene are LNHDA and SQIVND (reference sequence). As DNA, the CDR3 is TGTGCCAGTAGTATGGGTCCTGGAGGCTACGAGCAGTACTTC. Its protein is CASSMGPGGYEQYF.

For this clone: Different DNA sequences within this sample yield the same CDR3. The V call is TRBV2, the J call TRBJ2-7; 7 nucleotides line up with TRBD2. CDR1 is SNHLY, CDR2 FYNNEI, per germline. Trimming cost V 6 bases and J 3 bases; bases outside gene matches: 8. The CDR3 length is 14 residues. CDR3 DNA: TGTGCCAGCAGAGTCCAGGGCGGGAGCTACGAGCAGTACTTC. It translates to CASRVQGGSYEQYF.

The chain recombines TRBV5-1 with TRBJ1-1; possible D gene TRBD1, 5 bases. Germline V gene sequence: CDR1 SGHRS, CDR2 YFSETQ. The CDR3 spans 14 residues. V was shortened by 0 bases and J by 8 bases, with 14 bases between the two germline ends. The CDR3 reads CASSLVGRVGEAFF. The CDR3 DNA reads as TGCGCCAGCAGCTTGGTTGGCAGGGTTGGCGAAGCTTTCTTT.

The chain combines TRBV19 with TRBJ2-5; TRBD1 aligns across 8 bases. CDR3 length equals 13 residues. Germline CDR1 and CDR2: LNHDA and SQIVND (reference sequence). The V segment lost 5 bases and the J segment 5 bases; nucleotides outside the gene matches: 4. The CDR3 DNA reads as TGTGCCAGTAGTGACCAGGGGGCGGAGACCCAGTACTTC. The encoded protein is CASSDQGAETQYF.

This rearrangement joins TRBV5-1 to TRBJ2-5; 7 bases are a match to TRBD2. The CDR3 extends over 13 amino acids. Looked up from germline, CDR1 is SGHRS and CDR2 is YFSETQ. With V trimmed by 4 bases and J by 4 bases, 4 bases remained unmatched. CDR3 region: CASSEGRGETQYF. The CDR3 nucleotides read TGCGCCAGCAGCGAAGGGAGGGGAGAGACCCAGTACTTC.

The chain recombines TRBV16 with TRBJ1-1; D is possibly TRBD1 (6 bases). The germline gives CDR1 KGHSY, CDR2 FQNENV. V lost 4 bases, J lost 11 bases, and 23 bases lay in between. The CDR3 has 15 amino acids. CDR3 residues: CASSPRSGGGAMAFF. In DNA, the CDR3 is TGTGCCAGCAGCCCCCGATCCGGGGGGGGCGCGATGGCTTTCTTT.